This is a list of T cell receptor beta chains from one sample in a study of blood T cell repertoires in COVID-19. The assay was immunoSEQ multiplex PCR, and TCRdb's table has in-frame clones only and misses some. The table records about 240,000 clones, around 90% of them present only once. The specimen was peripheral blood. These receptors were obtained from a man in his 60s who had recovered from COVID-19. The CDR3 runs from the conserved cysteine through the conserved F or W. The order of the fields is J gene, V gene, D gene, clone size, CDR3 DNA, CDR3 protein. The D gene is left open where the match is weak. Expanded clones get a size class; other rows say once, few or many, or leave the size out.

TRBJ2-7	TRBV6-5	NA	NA	TGTGCCAGCATAAGTCCTGACAGGACCTACGAGCAGTACTTC	CASISPDRTYEQYF
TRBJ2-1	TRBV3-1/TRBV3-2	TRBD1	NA	TGTGCCAGCAGCCAAGTGGGCAGGGGGTTGTTCTTC	CASSQVGRGLFF
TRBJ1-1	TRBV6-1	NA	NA	TGTGCCAGCAGTGCAGCGGCCCTCATAGCTTTCTTT	CASSAAALIAFF
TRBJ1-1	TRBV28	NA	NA	TGTGCCAGCATCCCCGGGACACTCAACACTGAAGCTTTCTTT	CASIPGTLNTEAFF
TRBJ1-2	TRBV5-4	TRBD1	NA	TGTGCCAGCAGCTTGACCGGGACAGGGAACGGCTACACCTTC	CASSLTGTGNGYTF
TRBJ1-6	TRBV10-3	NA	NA	TGTGCCATCAGTTTGGACAGAAATTCACCCCTCCACTTT	CAISLDRNSPLHF
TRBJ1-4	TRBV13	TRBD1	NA	TGTGCCAGCAGCTTAGTAGGGGGCGCCGATAATGAAAAACTGTTTTTT	CASSLVGGADNEKLFF
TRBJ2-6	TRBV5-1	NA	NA	TGCGCCAGCAGCTTGGATTTAGGGGTCCCTGGGGCCAACGTCCTGACTTTC	CASSLDLGVPGANVLTF
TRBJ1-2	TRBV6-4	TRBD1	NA	TGTGCCAGCAGTGACTCGCGGACAGGGAACTATGGCTACACCTTC	CASSDSRTGNYGYTF
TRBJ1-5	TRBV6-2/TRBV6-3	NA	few	TGTGCCAGCAGTTACGTAGGACAGAGACAGCCCCAGCATTTT	CASSYVGQRQPQHF
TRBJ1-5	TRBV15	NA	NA	TGTGCCACCAGCCCGGATGGGCCCAATCAGCCCCAGCATTTT	CATSPDGPNQPQHF
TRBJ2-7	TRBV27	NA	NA	TGTGCCAGCAGCAACGGACAGATCGACGAGCAGTACTTC	CASSNGQIDEQYF
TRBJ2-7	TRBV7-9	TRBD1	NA	TGTGCCAGCAGCTTAATCGGGACAGGGACCTACGAGCAGTACTTC	CASSLIGTGTYEQYF
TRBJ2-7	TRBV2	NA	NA	TGTGCCAGCCACAAAGAGGGGGGGCTATACGAGCAGTACTTC	CASHKEGGLYEQYF
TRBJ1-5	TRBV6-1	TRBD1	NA	TGTGCCAGCAGTGCCCCGACAGGGGGAGGCAATCAGCCCCAGCATTTT	CASSAPTGGGNQPQHF
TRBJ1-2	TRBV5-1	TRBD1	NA	TGCGCCAGCAGCAAAACCGGGACAGGGGAAGTTGGCTACACCTTC	CASSKTGTGEVGYTF
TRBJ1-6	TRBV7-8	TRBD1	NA	TGTGCCAGCAGCTTGGGACAGCCCAATTCACCCCTCCACTTT	CASSLGQPNSPLHF
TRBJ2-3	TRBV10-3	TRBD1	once	TGTGCCATCAGTCCGGGGACAGGGGGCTTTAGCACAGATACGCAGTATTTT	CAISPGTGGFSTDTQYF
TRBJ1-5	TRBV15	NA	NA	TGTGCCACCAGCAGAGATCTTGAGGGCCCCCAGCATTTT	CATSRDLEGPQHF
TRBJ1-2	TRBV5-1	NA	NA	TGCGCCAGCAGCTTGGATCAGCGGGGCTACACCTTC	CASSLDQRGYTF
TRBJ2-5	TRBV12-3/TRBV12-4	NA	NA	TGTGCCAGCGGTACGGGGGAGACCCAGTACTTC	CASGTGETQYF
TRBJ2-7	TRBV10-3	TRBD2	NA	TGTGCCATCAGTGACCAATGGGGCGGGGGGTCCACCTACGAGCAGTACTTC	CAISDQWGGGSTYEQYF
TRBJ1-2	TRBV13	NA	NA	TGTGCCTACAGGGAAACCCCTAACTATGGCTACACCTTC	CAYRETPNYGYTF
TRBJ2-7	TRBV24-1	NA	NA	TGTGCCACCAGTGATTTCCAGGGCCACGAGCAGTACTTC	CATSDFQGHEQYF
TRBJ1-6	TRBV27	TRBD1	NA	TGTGCCAGTCATCTTACAGGGGAAGGAGGATCACCCCTCCACTTT	CASHLTGEGGSPLHF
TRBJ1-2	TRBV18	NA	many	TGTGCCAGCTCACCTGAGTCCGGTACTTATAACTATGGCTACACCTTC	CASSPESGTYNYGYTF
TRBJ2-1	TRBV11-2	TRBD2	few	TGTGCCAGCAGCTTGCGAGCGGGGGGATACAATGAGCAGTTCTTC	CASSLRAGGYNEQFF
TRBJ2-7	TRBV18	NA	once	TGTGCCAGCTCACCAGTCGTACAGATCCACGAGCAGTACTTC	CASSPVVQIHEQYF
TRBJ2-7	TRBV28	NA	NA	TGTGCCAGCACTCAGGGCGGGGCCATTAACTACGAGCAGTACTTC	CASTQGGAINYEQYF
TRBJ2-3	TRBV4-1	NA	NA	TGCGCCAGCAGCCAAGAAGGGGCTGTCACAGATACGCAGTATTTT	CASSQEGAVTDTQYF
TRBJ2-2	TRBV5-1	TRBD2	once	TGCGCCAGCAGCTTGGAGGGAGGGGCCGGGGAGCTGTTTTTT	CASSLEGGAGELFF
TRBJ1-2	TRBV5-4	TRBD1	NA	TGTGCCAGCAGCTTGATTAGCAGGGGGGACTATGGCTACACCTTC	CASSLISRGDYGYTF
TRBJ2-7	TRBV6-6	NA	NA	TGTGCCAGCAGTCAATCACTCGGGGTAGCGAAGGTCTCCTACGAGCAGTACTTC	CASSQSLGVAKVSYEQYF
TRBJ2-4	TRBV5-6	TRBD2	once	TGTGCCAGCAGCTTGGGCGGGGGTCCCAAAAACATTCAGTACTTC	CASSLGGGPKNIQYF
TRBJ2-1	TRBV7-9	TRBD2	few	TGTGCCAGCAGCTTGGCGGGTAGCGGGGGGGTCAGGAATGAGCAGTTCTTC	CASSLAGSGGVRNEQFF
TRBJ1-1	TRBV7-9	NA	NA	TGTGCCAGCAGCTTCCCCGCGGGGGGCCACACTGAAGCTTTCTTT	CASSFPAGGHTEAFF
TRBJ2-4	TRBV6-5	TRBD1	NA	TGTGCCACACACCGGGACAGCAAAAACATTCAGTACTTC	CATHRDSKNIQYF
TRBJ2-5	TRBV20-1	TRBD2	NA	TGCAGTGCTAGTCCTCCAGCGGGGGCCCTCCAAGAGACCCAGTACTTC	CSASPPAGALQETQYF
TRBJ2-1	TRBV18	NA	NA	TGTGCCAGCTCACCGAGCTACAATGAGCAGTTCTTC	CASSPSYNEQFF
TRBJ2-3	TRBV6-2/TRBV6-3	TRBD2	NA	TGTGCCAGCAGTCAAGCGGGGGTACTCACAGATACGCAGTATTTT	CASSQAGVLTDTQYF
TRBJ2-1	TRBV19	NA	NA	TGTGCCAGTAGTATAGGGGGCTACTCCTACAATGAGCAGTTCTTC	CASSIGGYSYNEQFF
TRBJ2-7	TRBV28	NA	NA	TGTGCCAGCTCCCCTGCGGGGACCTACAGAGACTACGAGCAGTACTTC	CASSPAGTYRDYEQYF
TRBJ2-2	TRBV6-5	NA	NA	TGTGCCAGCAGTTACCGCAGGGAAACCGGGGAGCTGTTTTTT	CASSYRRETGELFF
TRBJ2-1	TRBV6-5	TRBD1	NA	TGTGCCACCAGGACACAGGGGGTCCAAGAGGGTGAGCAGTTCTTC	CATRTQGVQEGEQFF
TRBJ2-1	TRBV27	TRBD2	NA	TGTGCCAGCAGTCTCGGACTAGCGGGGAGTAATGAGCAGTTCTTC	CASSLGLAGSNEQFF
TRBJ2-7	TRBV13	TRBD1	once	TGTGCCAGCAGCTTAGCGCCGGACAGGGGGCTATCCTACGAGCAGTACTTC	CASSLAPDRGLSYEQYF
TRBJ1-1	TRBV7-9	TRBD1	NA	TGTGCCAGCAGCTGGGACAGGAACACTGAAGCTTTCTTT	CASSWDRNTEAFF